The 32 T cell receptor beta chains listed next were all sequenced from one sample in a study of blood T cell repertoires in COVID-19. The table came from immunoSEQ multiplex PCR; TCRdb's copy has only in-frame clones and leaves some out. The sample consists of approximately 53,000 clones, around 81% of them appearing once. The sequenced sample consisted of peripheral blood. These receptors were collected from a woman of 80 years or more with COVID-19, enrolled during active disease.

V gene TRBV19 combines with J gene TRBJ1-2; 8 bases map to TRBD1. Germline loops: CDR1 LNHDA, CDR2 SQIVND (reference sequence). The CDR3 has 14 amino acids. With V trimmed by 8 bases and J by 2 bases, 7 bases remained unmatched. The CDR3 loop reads CASRNRGGNYGYTF. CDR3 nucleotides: TGTGCCAGTCGCAACAGGGGGGGAAACTATGGCTACACCTTC.

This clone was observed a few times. The CDR3 coding sequence is TGCAGTGCGGCAGGGACTAAACTGTTTTTT. The encoded protein is CSAAGTKLFF. The chain has TRBV20-1 and TRBJ1-4; a possible D gene is TRBD1 (5 bases). This CDR3 has 10 amino acids. CDR1 and CDR2 (germline): DFQATT, SNEGSKA (reference sequence). Between the trimmed V and J ends, which lost 6 bases and 11 bases, there was a span of 10 bases.

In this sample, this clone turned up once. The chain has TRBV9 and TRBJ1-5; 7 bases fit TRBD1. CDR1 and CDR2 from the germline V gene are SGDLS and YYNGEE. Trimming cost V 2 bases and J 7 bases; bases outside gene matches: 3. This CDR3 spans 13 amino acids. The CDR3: CASSVGDRQPQHF. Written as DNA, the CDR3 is TGTGCCAGCAGCGTTGGGGACAGACAGCCCCAGCATTTT.

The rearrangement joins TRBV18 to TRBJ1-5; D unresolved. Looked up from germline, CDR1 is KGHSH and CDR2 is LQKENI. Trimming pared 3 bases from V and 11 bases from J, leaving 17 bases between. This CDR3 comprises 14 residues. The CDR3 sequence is CASSPTRESAAQHF. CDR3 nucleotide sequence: TGTGCCAGCTCACCTACGCGGGAATCAGCGGCCCAGCATTTT.

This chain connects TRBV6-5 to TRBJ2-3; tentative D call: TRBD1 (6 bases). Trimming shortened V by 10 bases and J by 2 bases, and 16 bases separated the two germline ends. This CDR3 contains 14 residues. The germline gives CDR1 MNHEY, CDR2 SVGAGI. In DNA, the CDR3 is TGTGCCACCCTCAGAGGGGGACACACAGATACGCAGTATTTT. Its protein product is CATLRGGHTDTQYF.

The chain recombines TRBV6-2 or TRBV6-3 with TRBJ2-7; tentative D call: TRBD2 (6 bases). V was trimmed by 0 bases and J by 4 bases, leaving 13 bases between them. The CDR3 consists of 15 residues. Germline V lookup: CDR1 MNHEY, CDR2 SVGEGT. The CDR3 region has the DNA TGTGCCAGCAGTTACTCGGACGGGAGTCGGTACGAGCAGTACTTC. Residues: CASSYSDGSRYEQYF.

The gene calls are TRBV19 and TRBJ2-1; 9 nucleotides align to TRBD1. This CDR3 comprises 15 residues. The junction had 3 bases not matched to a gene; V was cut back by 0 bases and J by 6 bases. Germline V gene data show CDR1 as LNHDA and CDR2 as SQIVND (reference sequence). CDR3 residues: CASSIDGTGSNEQFF. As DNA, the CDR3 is TGTGCCAGTAGTATAGATGGGACAGGGAGCAATGAGCAGTTCTTC.

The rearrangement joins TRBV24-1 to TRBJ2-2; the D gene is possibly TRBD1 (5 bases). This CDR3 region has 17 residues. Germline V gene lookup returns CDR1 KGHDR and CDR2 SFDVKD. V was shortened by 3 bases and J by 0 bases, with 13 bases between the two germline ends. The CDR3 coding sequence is TGTGCCACCAGTGATCCCTACAGGAGTTCGAACACCGGGGAGCTGTTTTTT. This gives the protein CATSDPYRSSNTGELFF.

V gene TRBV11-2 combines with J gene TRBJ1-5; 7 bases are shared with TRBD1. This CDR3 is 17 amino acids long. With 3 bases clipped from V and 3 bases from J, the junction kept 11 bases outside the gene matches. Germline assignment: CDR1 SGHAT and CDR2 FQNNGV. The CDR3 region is CASSFYRGGASNQPQHF. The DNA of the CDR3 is TGTGCCAGCAGCTTCTACAGGGGCGGAGCTTCCAATCAGCCCCAGCATTTT.

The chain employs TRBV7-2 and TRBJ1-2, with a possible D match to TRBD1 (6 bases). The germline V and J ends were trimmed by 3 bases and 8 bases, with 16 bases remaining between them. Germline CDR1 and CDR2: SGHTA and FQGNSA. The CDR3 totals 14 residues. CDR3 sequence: CASSFLGGSYGYTF. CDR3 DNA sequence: TGTGCCAGCAGCTTTCTTGGGGGCTCCTACGGCTACACCTTC.

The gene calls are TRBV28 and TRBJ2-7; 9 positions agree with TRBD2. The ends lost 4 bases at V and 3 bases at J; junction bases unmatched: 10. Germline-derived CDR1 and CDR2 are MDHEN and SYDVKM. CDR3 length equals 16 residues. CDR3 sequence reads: CASSSPGTSSYYEQYF. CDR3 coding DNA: TGTGCCAGCAGTTCTCCAGGGACTAGCAGCTACTACGAGCAGTACTTC.

The CDR3 reads CAWMPGGIYGYTF. For the CDR3, the DNA is TGTGCCTGGATGCCAGGGGGTATCTATGGCTACACCTTC. The chain recombines TRBV30 with TRBJ1-2; TRBD1 matches 7 bases. Trimming took 4 bases from V and 4 from J; bases not matched to a gene: 6. This CDR3 has 13 amino acids. CDR1 is GTSNPN and CDR2 is SVGIG in the germline V gene (reference sequence).

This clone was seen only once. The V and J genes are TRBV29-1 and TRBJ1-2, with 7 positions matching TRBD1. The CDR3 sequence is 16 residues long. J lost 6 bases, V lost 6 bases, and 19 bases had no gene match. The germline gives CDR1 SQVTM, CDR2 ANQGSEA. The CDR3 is CSVKRPTGEGGDGYTF. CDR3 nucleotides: TGCAGCGTCAAGCGGCCTACAGGGGAAGGGGGCGATGGCTACACCTTC.

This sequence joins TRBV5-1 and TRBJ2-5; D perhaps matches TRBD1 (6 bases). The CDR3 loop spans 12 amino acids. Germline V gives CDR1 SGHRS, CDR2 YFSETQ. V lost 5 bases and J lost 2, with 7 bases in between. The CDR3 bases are TGCGCCAGCAGGGGACAACAAGAGACCCAGTACTTC. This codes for CASRGQQETQYF.

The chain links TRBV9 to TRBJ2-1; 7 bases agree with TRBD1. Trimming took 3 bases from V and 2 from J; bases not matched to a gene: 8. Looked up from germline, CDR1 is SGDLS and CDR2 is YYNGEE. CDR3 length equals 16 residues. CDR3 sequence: CASSGGGWSPYNEQFF. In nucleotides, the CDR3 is TGTGCCAGCAGCGGAGGGGGCTGGAGCCCCTACAATGAGCAGTTCTTC.

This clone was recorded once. CDR3: CASSSRTGGSEQYF. CDR3 in DNA: TGTGCCAGCAGCTCCCGGACAGGGGGCTCCGAGCAGTACTTC. The J gene is TRBJ2-7, the V gene TRBV9, with TRBD1 identical over 11 bases. The CDR3 is made up of 14 amino acids. Germline values: CDR1 SGDLS, CDR2 YYNGEE. With V trimmed by 4 bases and J by 6 bases, 6 bases remained unmatched. The whole variable domain, filled in from reference TRBV9 and TRBJ2-7, reads DSGVTQTPKHLITATGQRVTLRCSPRSGDLSVYWYQQSLDQGLQFLIQYYNGEERAKGNILERFSAQQFPDLHSELNLSSLELGDSALYFCASSSRTGGSEQYFGPGTRLTVT.

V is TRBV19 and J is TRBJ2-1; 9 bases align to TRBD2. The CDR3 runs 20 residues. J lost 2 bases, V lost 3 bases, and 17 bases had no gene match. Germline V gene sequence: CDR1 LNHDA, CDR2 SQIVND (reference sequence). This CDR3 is CASSIRYSGSFVTPYNEQFF. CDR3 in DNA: TGTGCCAGTAGTATTCGGTATAGCGGGAGTTTTGTTACTCCCTACAATGAGCAGTTCTTC. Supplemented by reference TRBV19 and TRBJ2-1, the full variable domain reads DGGITQSPKYLFRKEGQNVTLSCEQNLNHDAMYWYRQDPGQGLRLIYYSQIVNDFQKGDIAEGYSVSREKKESFPLTVTSAQKNPTAFYLCASSIRYSGSFVTPYNEQFFGPGTRLTVL.

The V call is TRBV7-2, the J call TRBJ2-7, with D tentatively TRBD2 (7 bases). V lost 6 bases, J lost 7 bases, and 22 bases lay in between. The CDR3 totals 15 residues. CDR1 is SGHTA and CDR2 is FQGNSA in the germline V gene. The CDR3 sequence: CASSPGQRERREQYF. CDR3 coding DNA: TGTGCCAGCAGTCCCGGACAGCGGGAAAGGAGGGAGCAGTACTTC.

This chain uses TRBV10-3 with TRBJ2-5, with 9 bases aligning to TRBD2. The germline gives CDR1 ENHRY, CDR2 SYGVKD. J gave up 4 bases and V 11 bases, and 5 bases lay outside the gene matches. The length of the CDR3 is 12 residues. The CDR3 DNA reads TGTGCCTCTTCTAGCGGGGTAGAGACCCAGTACTTC. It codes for CASSSGVETQYF.

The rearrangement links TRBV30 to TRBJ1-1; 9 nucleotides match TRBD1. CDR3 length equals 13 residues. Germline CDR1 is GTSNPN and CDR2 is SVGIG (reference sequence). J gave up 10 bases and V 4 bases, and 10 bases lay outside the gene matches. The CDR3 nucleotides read TGTGCCTGGAAGGGACAGGGAGCAATAGGAGCTTTCTTT. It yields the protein CAWKGQGAIGAFF.

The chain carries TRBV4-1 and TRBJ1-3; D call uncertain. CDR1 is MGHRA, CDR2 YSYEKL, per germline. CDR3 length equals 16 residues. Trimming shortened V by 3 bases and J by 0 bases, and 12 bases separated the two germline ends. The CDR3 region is CASSHPGLTSGNTIYF. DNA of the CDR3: TGCGCCAGCAGCCATCCTGGACTGACCTCTGGAAACACCATATATTTT.

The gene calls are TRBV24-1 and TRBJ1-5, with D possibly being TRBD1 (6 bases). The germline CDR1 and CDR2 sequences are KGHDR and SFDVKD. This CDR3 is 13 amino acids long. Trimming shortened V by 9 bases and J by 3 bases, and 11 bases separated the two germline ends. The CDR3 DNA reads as TGTGCCACCGAAGCAGGGGCCAATCAGCCCCAGCATTTT. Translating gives CATEAGANQPQHF.

CDR3 sequence: CSVKTYTDTQYF. The DNA of the CDR3 is TGCAGCGTTAAGACTTACACAGATACGCAGTATTTT. The chain combines TRBV29-1 with TRBJ2-3; D is ambiguous. The CDR3 spans 12 residues. Trimming removed 5 bases from V and 2 bases from J, with 8 bases in between. Germline V gene lookup returns CDR1 SQVTM and CDR2 ANQGSEA.

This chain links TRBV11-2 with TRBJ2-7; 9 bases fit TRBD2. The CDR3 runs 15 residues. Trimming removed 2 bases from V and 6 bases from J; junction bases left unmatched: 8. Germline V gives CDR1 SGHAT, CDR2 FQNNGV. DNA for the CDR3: TGTGCCAGCAGCTTACTCCTAGCGGGATCCGCCGAGCAGTACTTC. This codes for CASSLLLAGSAEQYF.

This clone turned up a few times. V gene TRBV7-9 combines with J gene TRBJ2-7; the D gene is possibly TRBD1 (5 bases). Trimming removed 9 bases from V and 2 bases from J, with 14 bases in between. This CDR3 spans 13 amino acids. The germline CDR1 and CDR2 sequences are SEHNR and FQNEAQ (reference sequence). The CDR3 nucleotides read TGTGCCAGTTCAGGGTTGGACGCCTACGAGCAGTACTTC. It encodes CASSGLDAYEQYF. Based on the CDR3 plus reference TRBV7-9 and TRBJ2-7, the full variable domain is DTGVSQNPRHKITKRGQNVTFRCDPISEHNRLYWYRQTLGQGPEFLTYFQNEAQLEKSRLLSDRFSAERPKGSFSTLEIQRTEQGDSAMYLCASSGLDAYEQYFGPGTRLTVT.

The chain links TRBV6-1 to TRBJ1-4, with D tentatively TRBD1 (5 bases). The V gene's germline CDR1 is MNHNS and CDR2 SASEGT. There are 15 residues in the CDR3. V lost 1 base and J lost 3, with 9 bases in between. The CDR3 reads CASSEGGASNEKLFF. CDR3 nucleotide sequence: TGTGCCAGCAGTGAAGGCGGGGCGTCTAATGAAAAACTGTTTTTT.

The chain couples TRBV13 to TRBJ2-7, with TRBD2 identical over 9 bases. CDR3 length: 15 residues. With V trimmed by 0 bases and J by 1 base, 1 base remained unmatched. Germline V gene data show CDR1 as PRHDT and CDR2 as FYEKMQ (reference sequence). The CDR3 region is CASSLGSGRSYEQYF. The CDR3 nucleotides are TGTGCCAGCAGCTTAGGCAGCGGGAGGTCCTACGAGCAGTACTTC.

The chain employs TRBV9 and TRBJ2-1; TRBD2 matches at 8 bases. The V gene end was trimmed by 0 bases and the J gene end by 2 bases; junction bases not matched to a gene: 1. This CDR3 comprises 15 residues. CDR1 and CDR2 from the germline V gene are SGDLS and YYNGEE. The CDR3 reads CASSVELAAYNEQFF. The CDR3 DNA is TGTGCCAGCAGCGTAGAACTAGCGGCCTACAATGAGCAGTTCTTC.

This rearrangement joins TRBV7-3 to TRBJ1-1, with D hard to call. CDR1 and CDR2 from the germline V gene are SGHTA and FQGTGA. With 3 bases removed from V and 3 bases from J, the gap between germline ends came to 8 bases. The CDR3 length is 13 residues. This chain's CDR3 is CASSLFTDTEAFF. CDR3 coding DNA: TGTGCCAGCAGCTTGTTTACGGACACTGAAGCTTTCTTT.

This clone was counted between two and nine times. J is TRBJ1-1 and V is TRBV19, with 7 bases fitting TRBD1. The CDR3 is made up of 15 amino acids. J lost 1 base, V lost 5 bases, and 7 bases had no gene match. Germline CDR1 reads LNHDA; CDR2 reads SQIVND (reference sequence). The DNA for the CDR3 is TGTGCCAGTAGTGACGGACAGGCGAGGAACACTGAAGCTTTCTTT. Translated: CASSDGQARNTEAFF.

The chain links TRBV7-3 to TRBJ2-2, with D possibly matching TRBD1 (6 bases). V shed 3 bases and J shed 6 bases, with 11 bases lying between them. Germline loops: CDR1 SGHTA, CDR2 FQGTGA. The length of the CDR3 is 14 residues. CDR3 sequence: CASSFGGGSGELFF. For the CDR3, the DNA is TGTGCCAGCAGCTTTGGGGGCGGGTCCGGGGAGCTGTTTTTT.

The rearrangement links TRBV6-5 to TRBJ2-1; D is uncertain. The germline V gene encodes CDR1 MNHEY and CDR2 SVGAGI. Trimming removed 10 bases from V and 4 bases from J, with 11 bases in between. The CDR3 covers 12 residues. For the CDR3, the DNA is TGTGCCATTATGAGCCGGTACAATGAGCAGTTCTTC. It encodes CAIMSRYNEQFF.